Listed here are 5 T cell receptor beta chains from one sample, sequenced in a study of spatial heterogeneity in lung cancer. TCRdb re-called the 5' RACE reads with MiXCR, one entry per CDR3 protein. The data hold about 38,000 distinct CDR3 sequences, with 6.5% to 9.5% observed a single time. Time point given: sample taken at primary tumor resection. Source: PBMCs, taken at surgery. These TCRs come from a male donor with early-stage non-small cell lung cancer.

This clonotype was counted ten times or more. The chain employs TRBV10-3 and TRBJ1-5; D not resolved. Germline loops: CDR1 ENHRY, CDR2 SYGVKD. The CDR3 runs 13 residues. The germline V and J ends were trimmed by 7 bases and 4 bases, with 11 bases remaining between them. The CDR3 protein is CAITPDLNQPQHF. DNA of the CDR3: TGTGCCATCACCCCTGACCTTAATCAGCCCCAGCATTTT.

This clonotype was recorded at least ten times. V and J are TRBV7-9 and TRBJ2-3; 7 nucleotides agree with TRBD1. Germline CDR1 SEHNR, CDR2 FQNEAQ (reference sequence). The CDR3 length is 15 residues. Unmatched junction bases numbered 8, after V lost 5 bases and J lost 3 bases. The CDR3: CASSDAGGRTDTQYF. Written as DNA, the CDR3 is TGTGCCAGCAGCGACGCAGGGGGTAGGACAGATACGCAGTATTTT.

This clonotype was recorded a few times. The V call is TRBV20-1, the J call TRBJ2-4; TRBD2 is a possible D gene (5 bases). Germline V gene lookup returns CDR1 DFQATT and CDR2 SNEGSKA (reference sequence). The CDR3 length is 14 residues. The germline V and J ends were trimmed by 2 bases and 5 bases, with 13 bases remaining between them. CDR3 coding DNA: TGCAGTGCTAGAAACGGGGTAGCGCAAAACATTCAGTACTTC. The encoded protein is CSARNGVAQNIQYF.

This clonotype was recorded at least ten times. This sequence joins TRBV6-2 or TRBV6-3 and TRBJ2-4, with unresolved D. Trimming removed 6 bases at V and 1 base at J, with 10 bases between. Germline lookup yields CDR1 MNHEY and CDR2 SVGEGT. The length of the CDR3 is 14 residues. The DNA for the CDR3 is TGTGCCAGCAGCCAAACCGTTGCCAAAAACATTCAGTACTTC. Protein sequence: CASSQTVAKNIQYF.

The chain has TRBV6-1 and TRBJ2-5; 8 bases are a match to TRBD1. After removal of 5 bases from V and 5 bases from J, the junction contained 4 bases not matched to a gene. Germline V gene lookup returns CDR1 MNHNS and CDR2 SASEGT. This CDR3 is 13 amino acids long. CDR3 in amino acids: CASSRNRGETQYF. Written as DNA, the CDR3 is TGTGCCAGCAGTCGGAACAGGGGGGAGACCCAGTACTTC.